Below are 20 T cell receptor beta chains sequenced from a single sample in a study of blood T cell repertoires in COVID-19. Clones were read by immunoSEQ multiplex PCR, and TCRdb kept only the in-frame ones, dropping some. Of around 300,000 clones in the sample, about 90% were seen once. The sample comprised PBMCs or T cells enriched from blood (not recorded which). All receptors come from a woman under 30 with acute COVID-19.

In its sample, this clone was seen once. The rearrangement uses TRBV3-1 (or the pseudogene TRBV3-2) and TRBJ1-2, with 12 nucleotides matching TRBD1. Per the germline V gene, CDR1 is LGHDT and CDR2 is YNNKEL (reference sequence). J gave up 2 bases and V 4 bases, and 2 bases lay outside the gene matches. The CDR3 totals 15 residues. The CDR3: CASSPGQGANYGYTF. Here the CDR3 DNA reads TGTGCCAGCAGCCCGGGACAGGGGGCGAACTATGGCTACACCTTC.

As DNA, the CDR3 is TGTGCCAGCAGCTTTTCGAGCGAGCAGTACTTC. Protein: CASSFSSEQYF. The chain links TRBV5-6 to TRBJ2-7; D unclear. With 2 bases removed from V and 6 bases from J, the gap between germline ends came to 6 bases. Germline CDR1 SGHDT, CDR2 YYEEEE. CDR3 size: 11 residues.

CDR3 in amino acids: CASSRDSNTEAFF. For the CDR3, the DNA is TGTGCCAGCAGCCGGGACTCGAACACTGAAGCTTTCTTT. V is TRBV12-3 or TRBV12-4 and J is TRBJ1-1, with D maybe TRBD1 (5 bases). This CDR3 is built from 13 residues. Trimming pared 6 bases from V and 1 base from J, leaving 9 bases between.

About this clone: This same CDR3 is encoded by further DNA sequences in the sample. The chain combines TRBV28 with TRBJ2-2; a weak D match, TRBD1 (5 bases). V was pared by 2 bases and J by 1 base, with 5 bases between. The CDR3 has 14 residues. Germline V gives CDR1 MDHEN, CDR2 SYDVKM. CDR3 sequence reads: CASSLGQNTGELFF. The CDR3 DNA reads as TGTGCCAGCAGTTTAGGACAGAACACCGGGGAGCTGTTTTTT. Full variable domain (remainder filled in from reference TRBV28 and TRBJ2-2): DVKVTQSSRYLVKRTGEKVFLECVQDMDHENMFWYRQDPGLGLRLIYFSYDVKMKEKGDIPEGYSVSREKKERFSLILESASTNQTSMYLCASSLGQNTGELFFGEGSRLTVL.

V usage is TRBV12-2 and J usage is TRBJ2-5; the table's D call of TRBD1 was not tested on the DNA. TRBV12-2 is shown as a pseudogene. The CDR3 length is 11 residues. The DNA of the CDR3 is TGTGCAAGTCGCCATCAAGAGACCCAGTACTTC. This codes for CASRHQETQYF.

The V gene is TRBV27, the J gene TRBJ1-5; D gene unclear. The CDR3 contains 15 residues. The germline CDR1 and CDR2 sequences are MNHEY and SMNVEV (reference sequence). Trimming shortened V by 1 base and J by 6 bases, and 13 bases separated the two germline ends. The chain's CDR3 is CASSLYREGGQPQHF. In nucleotides, the CDR3 is TGTGCCAGCAGTTTATACCGGGAGGGCGGTCAGCCCCAGCATTTT.

The chain combines TRBV24-1 with TRBJ2-3, with TRBD2 matching 7 bases. Germline V gene sequence: CDR1 KGHDR, CDR2 SFDVKD. The V gene end was trimmed by 5 bases and the J gene end by 6 bases; junction bases not matched to a gene: 4. This CDR3 region has 13 residues. The CDR3 DNA follows: TGTGCCACCAGTGTTAGAGCGGGGGATACGCAGTATTTT. Amino acids: CATSVRAGDTQYF.

The rearrangement uses TRBV7-9 and TRBJ2-2, with D uncertain. CDR3 length: 14 amino acids. CDR1 is SEHNR and CDR2 is FQNEAQ in the germline V gene (reference sequence). V lost 11 bases and J lost 0, with 13 bases in between. CDR3 loop: CAADTYANTGELFF. For the CDR3, the DNA is TGTGCCGCGGATACCTACGCGAACACCGGGGAGCTGTTTTTT.

This rearrangement joins TRBV27 to TRBJ2-5; D ambiguous. The CDR3 extends over 14 amino acids. In germline, CDR1 is MNHEY, CDR2 SMNVEV (reference sequence). Deletions cut 5 bases from V and 6 bases from J, with 16 bases between. The DNA of the CDR3 is TGTGCCAGCAGTCCCGAGCGCCGCCTTCAGACCCAGTACTTC. Translation gives CASSPERRLQTQYF.

The chain employs TRBV2 and TRBJ1-2; tentatively, D is TRBD1 (6 bases). The CDR3 contains 13 residues. Looked up from germline, CDR1 is SNHLY and CDR2 is FYNNEI. V was cut by 7 bases and J by 6 bases, with 15 bases left in between. The CDR3 loop is CASKNRVGNGYTF. CDR3 in DNA: TGTGCCAGCAAAAACAGGGTCGGGAATGGCTACACCTTC.

The J gene is TRBJ1-1, the V gene TRBV19; a possible D gene is TRBD1 (6 bases). The ends were cut back, 10 bases at V and 1 base at J, with 22 bases in the middle. This CDR3 is built from 16 residues. Germline V lookup: CDR1 LNHDA, CDR2 SQIVND (reference sequence). The CDR3 DNA reads as TGTGCCACCTCCTGGGGGGGCCCTATCCCGAACACTGAAGCTTTCTTT. This translates into CATSWGGPIPNTEAFF.

The chain carries TRBV7-9 and TRBJ2-1, with D unclear. V was trimmed by 8 bases and J by 3 bases, leaving 5 bases between them. Germline lookup yields CDR1 SEHNR and CDR2 FQNEAQ (reference sequence). The CDR3 is made up of 11 amino acids. The CDR3, as DNA: TGTGCCAGCCTTCTCTACAATGAGCAGTTCTTC. This encodes CASLLYNEQFF.

The chain couples TRBV7-9 to TRBJ1-1; unclear D gene. The CDR3 has 13 amino acids. Germline values: CDR1 SEHNR, CDR2 FQNEAQ (reference sequence). Deletions cut 3 bases from V and 0 bases from J, with 5 bases between. In DNA form, the CDR3 reads TGTGCCAGCAGCTTCCGTTTGAACACTGAAGCTTTCTTT. Translating gives CASSFRLNTEAFF.

This rearrangement joins TRBV7-2 to TRBJ2-4; 7 bases map to TRBD1. The ends lost 1 base at V and 7 bases at J; junction bases unmatched: 7. Germline V gene lookup returns CDR1 SGHTA and CDR2 FQGNSA. This CDR3 region has 15 residues. CDR3 sequence (DNA): TGTGCCAGCAGCTTAGTGGGGACAGCAAATAACATTCAGTACTTC. Translated: CASSLVGTANNIQYF.

The rearrangement joins TRBV18 to TRBJ1-1, with no clear D. This CDR3 has 15 residues. The V gene lost 1 base and the J gene lost 4 bases, with 13 bases spanning the gap. The germline gives CDR1 KGHSH, CDR2 LQKENI. The CDR3 here is CASSPLEGMGTEAFF. CDR3 coding DNA: TGTGCCAGCTCACCACTTGAGGGAATGGGCACTGAAGCTTTCTTT. The full variable domain, in which reference TRBV18 and TRBJ1-1 provide the parts outside the CDR3, is NAGVMQNPRHLVRRRGQEARLRCSPMKGHSHVYWYRQLPEEGLKFMVYLQKENIIDESGMPKERFSAEFPKEGPSILRIQQVVRGDSAAYFCASSPLEGMGTEAFFGQGTRLTVV.

The J gene is TRBJ2-1, the V gene TRBV5-1; 10 bases are a match to TRBD2. From germline, CDR1 is SGHRS and CDR2 YFSETQ. J was trimmed by 0 bases and V by 1 base; bases with no gene match: 7. This CDR3 contains 18 residues. CDR3 bases: TGCGCCAGCAGCTTGAGGGGGGCTAGCGGGAGCTCCTACAATGAGCAGTTCTTC. It encodes CASSLRGASGSSYNEQFF. Full variable domain (rest looked up from reference TRBV5-1 and TRBJ2-1): KAGVTQTPRYLIKTRGQQVTLSCSPISGHRSVSWYQQTPGQGLQFLFEYFSETQRNKGNFPGRFSGRQFSNSRSEMNVSTLELGDSALYLCASSLRGASGSSYNEQFFGPGTRLTVL.

This clone was recorded a few times. V and J are TRBV5-1 and TRBJ1-1, with TRBD1 matching over 10 bases. CDR1 and CDR2 (germline): SGHRS, YFSETQ. This CDR3 is 14 amino acids long. V was clipped by 4 bases and J by 4 bases; unmatched bases: 4. The CDR3 DNA is TGCGCCAGCAGCACCGGGACAGGGGCCACTGAAGCTTTCTTT. Translation: CASSTGTGATEAFF.

The J gene is TRBJ1-6, the V gene TRBV6-2 or TRBV6-3, with TRBD1 identical over 8 bases. After removal of 3 bases from V and 7 bases from J, the junction contained 8 bases not matched to a gene. CDR3 size: 16 residues. CDR1 is MNHEY and CDR2 is SVGEGT in the germline V gene. CDR3 nucleotide sequence: TGTGCCAGCAGTTATTCCGGACAGGGCAAAAATTCACCCCTCCACTTT. Its protein is CASSYSGQGKNSPLHF.

In the case of this clone: The sample holds other DNA sequences that translate to the same CDR3. The chain joins TRBV9 to TRBJ1-5, with D maybe TRBD1 (5 bases). The CDR3 runs 14 residues. Germline-derived CDR1 and CDR2 are SGDLS and YYNGEE. Trimming removed 0 bases from V and 2 bases from J, with 6 bases in between. Here the CDR3 DNA reads TGTGCCAGCAGCGTAGGGGGCGGCAATCAGCCCCAGCATTTT. Its protein is CASSVGGGNQPQHF.

The V call is TRBV19, the J call TRBJ2-1; perhaps TRBD2 as D (6 bases). This CDR3 contains 16 residues. Germline-derived CDR1 and CDR2 are LNHDA and SQIVND (reference sequence). V was pared by 3 bases and J by 5 bases, with 17 bases between. CDR3: CASSISSGRPNNEQFF. CDR3 in DNA: TGTGCCAGTAGTATTTCTTCGGGGAGGCCGAACAATGAGCAGTTCTTC. The full variable domain, rest sourced from reference TRBV19 and TRBJ2-1, is DGGITQSPKYLFRKEGQNVTLSCEQNLNHDAMYWYRQDPGQGLRLIYYSQIVNDFQKGDIAEGYSVSREKKESFPLTVTSAQKNPTAFYLCASSISSGRPNNEQFFGPGTRLTVL.